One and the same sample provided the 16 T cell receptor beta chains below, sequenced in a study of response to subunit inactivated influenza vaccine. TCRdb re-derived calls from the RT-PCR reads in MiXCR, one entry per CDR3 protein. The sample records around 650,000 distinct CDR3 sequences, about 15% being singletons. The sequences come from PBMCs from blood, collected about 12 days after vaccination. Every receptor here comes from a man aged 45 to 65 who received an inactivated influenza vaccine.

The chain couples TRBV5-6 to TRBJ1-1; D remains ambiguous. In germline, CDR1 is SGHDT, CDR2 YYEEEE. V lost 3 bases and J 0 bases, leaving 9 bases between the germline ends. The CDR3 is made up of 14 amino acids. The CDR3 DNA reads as TGTGCCAGCAGCTGGACGGTCATGAACACTGAAGCTTTCTTT. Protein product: CASSWTVMNTEAFF.

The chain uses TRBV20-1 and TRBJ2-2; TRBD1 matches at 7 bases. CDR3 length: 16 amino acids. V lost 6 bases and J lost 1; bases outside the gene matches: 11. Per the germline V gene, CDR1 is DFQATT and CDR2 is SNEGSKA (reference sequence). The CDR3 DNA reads TGCAGTGCCACATTCGAGGGGACAGTGAACACCGGGGAGCTGTTTTTT. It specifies CSATFEGTVNTGELFF.

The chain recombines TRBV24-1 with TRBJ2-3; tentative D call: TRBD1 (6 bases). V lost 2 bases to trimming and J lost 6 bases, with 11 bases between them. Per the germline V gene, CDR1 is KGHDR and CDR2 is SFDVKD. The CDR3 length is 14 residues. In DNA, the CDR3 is TGTGCCACCAGTGATTCTGGGGGCTGGGATACGCAGTATTTT. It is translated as CATSDSGGWDTQYF.

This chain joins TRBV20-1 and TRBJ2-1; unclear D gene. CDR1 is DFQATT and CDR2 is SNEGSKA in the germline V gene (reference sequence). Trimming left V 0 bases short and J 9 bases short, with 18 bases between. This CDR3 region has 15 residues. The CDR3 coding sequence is TGCAGTGCTAGAGATCTAATTCTCTCTTTCGGTGAGCAGTTCTTC. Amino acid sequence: CSARDLILSFGEQFF.

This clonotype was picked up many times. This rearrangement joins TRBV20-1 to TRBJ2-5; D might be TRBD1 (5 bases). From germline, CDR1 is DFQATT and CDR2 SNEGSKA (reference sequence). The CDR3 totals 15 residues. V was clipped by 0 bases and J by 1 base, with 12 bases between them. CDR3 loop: CSARDTETVQETQYF. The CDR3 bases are TGCAGTGCTAGAGATACCGAGACAGTCCAAGAGACCCAGTACTTC.

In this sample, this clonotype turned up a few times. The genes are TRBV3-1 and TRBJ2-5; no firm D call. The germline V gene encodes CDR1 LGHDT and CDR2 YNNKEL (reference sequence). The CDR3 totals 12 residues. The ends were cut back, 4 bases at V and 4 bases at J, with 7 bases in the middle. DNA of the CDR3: TGTGCCAGCAGCCGGATTAGAGAGACCCAGTACTTC. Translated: CASSRIRETQYF.

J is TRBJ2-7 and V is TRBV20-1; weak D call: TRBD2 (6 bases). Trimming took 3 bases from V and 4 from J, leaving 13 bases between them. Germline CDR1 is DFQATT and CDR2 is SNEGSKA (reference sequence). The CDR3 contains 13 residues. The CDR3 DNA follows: TGCAGTGCTAGGGACCGCGGGAAGTACGAGCAGTACTTC. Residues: CSARDRGKYEQYF.

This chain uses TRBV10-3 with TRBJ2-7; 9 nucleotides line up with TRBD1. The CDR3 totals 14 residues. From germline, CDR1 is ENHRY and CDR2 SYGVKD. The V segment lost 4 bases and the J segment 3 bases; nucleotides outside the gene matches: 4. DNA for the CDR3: TGTGCCATCAGTGGAACAGGGGGCTTCTACGAGCAGTACTTC. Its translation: CAISGTGGFYEQYF.

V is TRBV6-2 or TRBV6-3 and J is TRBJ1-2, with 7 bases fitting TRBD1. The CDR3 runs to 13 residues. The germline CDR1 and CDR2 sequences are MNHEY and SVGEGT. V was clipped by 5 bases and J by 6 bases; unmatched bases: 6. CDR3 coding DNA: TGTGCCAGCAGTATACAGGGGTACGATGGCTACACCTTC. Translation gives CASSIQGYDGYTF.

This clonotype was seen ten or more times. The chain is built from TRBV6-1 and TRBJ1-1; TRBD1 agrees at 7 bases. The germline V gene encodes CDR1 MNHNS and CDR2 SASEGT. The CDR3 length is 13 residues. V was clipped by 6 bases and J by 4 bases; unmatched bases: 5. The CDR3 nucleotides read TGTGCCAGCAGAAGGGGGCTCTCCACTGAAGCTTTCTTT. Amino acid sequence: CASRRGLSTEAFF.

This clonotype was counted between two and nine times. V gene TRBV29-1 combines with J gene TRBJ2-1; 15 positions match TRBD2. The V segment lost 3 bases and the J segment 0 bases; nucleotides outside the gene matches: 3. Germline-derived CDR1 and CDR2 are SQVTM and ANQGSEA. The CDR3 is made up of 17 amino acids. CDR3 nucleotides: TGCAGCGTTGATGGACTAGCGGGGGGGGTCTCCTACAATGAGCAGTTCTTC. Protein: CSVDGLAGGVSYNEQFF.

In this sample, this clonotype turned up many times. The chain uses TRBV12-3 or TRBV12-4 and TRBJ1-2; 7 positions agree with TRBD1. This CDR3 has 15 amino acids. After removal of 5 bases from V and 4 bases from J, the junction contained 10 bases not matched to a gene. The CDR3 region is CASSTQDRLLYGYTF. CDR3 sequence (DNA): TGTGCCAGCAGTACCCAGGACAGGCTCCTCTATGGCTACACCTTC.

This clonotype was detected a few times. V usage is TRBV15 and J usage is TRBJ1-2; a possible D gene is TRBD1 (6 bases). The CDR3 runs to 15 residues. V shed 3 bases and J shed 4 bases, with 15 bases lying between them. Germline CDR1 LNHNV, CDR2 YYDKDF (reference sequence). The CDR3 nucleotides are TGTGCCACCAGCAGCAATGAGCAGGGGAGCTATGGCTACACCTTC. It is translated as CATSSNEQGSYGYTF.

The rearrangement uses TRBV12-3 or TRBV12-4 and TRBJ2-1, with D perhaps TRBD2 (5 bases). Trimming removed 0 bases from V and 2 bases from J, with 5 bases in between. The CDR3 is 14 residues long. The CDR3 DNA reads TGTGCCAGCAGTTTAGCACTAGCCTACAATGAGCAGTTCTTC. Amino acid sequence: CASSLALAYNEQFF.

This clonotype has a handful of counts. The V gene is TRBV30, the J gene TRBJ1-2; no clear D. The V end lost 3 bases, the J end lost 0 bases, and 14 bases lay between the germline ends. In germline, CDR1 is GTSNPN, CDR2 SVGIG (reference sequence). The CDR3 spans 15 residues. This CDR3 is CAWRVKGLTNYGYTF. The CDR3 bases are TGTGCCTGGAGAGTCAAAGGCCTTACTAACTATGGCTACACCTTC. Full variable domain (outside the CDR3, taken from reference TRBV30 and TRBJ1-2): SQTIHQWPATLVQPVGSPLSLECTVEGTSNPNLYWYRQAAGRGLQLLFYSVGIGQISSEVPQNLSASRPQDRQFILSSKKLLLSDSGFYLCAWRVKGLTNYGYTFGSGTRLTVV.

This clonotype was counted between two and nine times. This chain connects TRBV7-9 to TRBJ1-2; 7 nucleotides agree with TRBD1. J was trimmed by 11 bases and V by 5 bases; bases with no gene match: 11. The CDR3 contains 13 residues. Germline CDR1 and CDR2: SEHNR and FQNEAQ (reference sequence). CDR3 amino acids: CASSPGDRPLYTF. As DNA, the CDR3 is TGTGCCAGCAGCCCAGGGGACAGACCGCTTTACACCTTC.